The following is a TCR beta chain sequence with its context. In its sample, this clonotype was seen a few times. What this receptor recognizes is not known. No base-level quality is on record; no much larger clone is a single base apart. Its CDR3 holds 17 amino acids, cysteine through phenylalanine. Only the CDR3 DNA is retained, 51 bases long and in frame from the first base. Trimming takes 4 bases from V and 5 bases from J, and the germline ends sit 23 bases apart. CDR1 and CDR2 (SNHLY, FYNNEI) derive from the germline V gene. This sample was included in a study of regulatory T cells in long-lasting Graves disease (dated by TCRdb to about 2021). With respect to the entire study: Patients with newly diagnosed Graves' disease had been on antithyroid drugs for under 3 months. Patients with persistent Graves' disease were compared with patients with newly diagnosed Graves' disease using TCR sequencing and RNA sequencing of peripheral blood. The study was conducted in China and was registered as a clinical trial. A total of about 35 samples underwent TCR sequencing, from 13 patients with persistent Graves' disease and approximately 20 patients with newly diagnosed Graves' disease. Paper-wide results and their limitations: Persistent patients shared more public clonotypes among themselves (around 2,500) than newly diagnosed patients did (over 950). As a limitation, the authors acknowledged that the small sample size may reduce accuracy. Only peripheral blood was studied, because thyroid tissue, the primary lesion, was inaccessible. Sequencing and analysis were limited to the TCR beta chain. TRBV28, TRBJ1-2 and TRBJ2-5 were preferentially used in persistent disease, while TRBV20-1 and TRBJ2-1 were favored in newly diagnosed disease. Persistent Graves' disease patients showed lower TCR Shannon entropy and fewer highly expanded clones than newly diagnosed patients, suggesting clonal expansion.

The sample's time point label, in plain terms: newly diagnosed GD, antithyroid drugs for less than 3 months. For both TCR sequencing and RNA sequencing, RNA was extracted from PBMCs in TRIzol. The diagnosis of Graves' disease was made according to American Thyroid Association guidelines. The patients came from an endocrinology department in Xi'an, China. Each patient gave roughly 10 milliliters of peripheral blood, collected in an EDTA anticoagulant tube. Ficoll Paque Plus density gradient separation was used to isolate PBMCs, and no further T cell sorting was performed. An Agilent 2100 Bioanalyzer and agarose gel were used to check RNA quality, while a NanoDrop 2000 measured RNA concentration. The library was produced with multiplex PCR. Sequencing relied on an Illumina HiSeq 4000. CDR3 regions were amplified by Arm-PCR with iRepertoire HTBI primers to construct TCR beta libraries. Before sequencing, the PCR products underwent gel purification. The paper's processing steps were these. A total of 62 TRBV and 14 TRBJ segments were identified across samples and were used for gene usage analysis of CDR3 amino acid clonotypes. COPE and FqMerger were used to merge filtered high-quality paired reads into contigs. BLAST was used to align contigs to IMGT TRBV, TRBD and TRBJ reference genes, and CDR3 was defined according to IMGT. Highly expanded clones were defined as clonotypes with a frequency above 0.1%. Repertoire diversity was measured by Shannon entropy, and V-J evenness by the Gini coefficient. A clonotype was considered public if more than one individual shared it. In TCRdb, the public reads were trimmed at Q25 with fastp and aligned with MiXCR, with productive beta chains retained. Duplicate CDR3 protein sequences are folded into a single record with the most common DNA and genes. V and J calls and clone size were set by TCRdb, not the authors. The sample table records 580,000 or so distinct CDR3 sequences; about 15% of these occur just once. The ten most abundant clones make up about 12% of the sample.

These same data were also listed under a study on T cells in Graves' hyperthyroidism and ophthalmopathy. As the second publication notes: Graves' hyperthyroidism was defined as stable when no progression to ophthalmopathy occurred over 18 months of follow-up. The hyperthyroidism patients were between 18 and 65 years old and newly diagnosed, with a disease duration of less than 2 months. The study excluded patients with uncontrolled infections, other autoimmune diseases, pregnancy or lactation. Clinical symptoms, serum thyroxine and TRAb, thyroid ultrasound, and orbital computed tomography formed the basis for the diagnoses. For the first round of RT-PCR on the TCR CDR3, the HTBI primer set was used together with the Qiagen OneStep RT-PCR kit. Blood samples also contained most of the expanded thyroid clonotypes (frequency above 0.001), which suggests that blood repertoires may reflect thyroid immune responses. In cross-validation, a model built on a 13 V-J signature told ophthalmopathy apart from stable hyperthyroidism with under 90% sensitivity and approximately 81% specificity, and in testing the same model reached 80%/75%. In validation, the model predicted progression to ophthalmopathy a median of about 6.5 months before onset, with around 70% sensitivity and just under 75% specificity. A discovery cohort of around 98 patients, about 44 with Graves' ophthalmopathy and about 60 with stable Graves' hyperthyroidism, was used to find distinguishing TCR V-J signatures. An independent validation cohort of some 18 hyperthyroidism patients and some 15 patients who later progressed to ophthalmopathy tested prospective prediction of ophthalmopathy. The roughly 100 discovery patients were randomly divided into training and test sets at a 7:3 ratio. In addition, the study compared T-cell repertoires in thyroid tissue and in blood from roughly six Graves' hyperthyroidism patients. Once sampling was done, hyperthyroidism patients were given methimazole at a starting dose of 30 mg daily, whereas ophthalmopathy patients were given high-dose intravenous methylprednisolone. The libraries were constructed in a second round of multiplex PCR and then size-selected and purified. The libraries were sequenced on an Illumina HiSeq2000 using paired-end 100 bp reads. SOAPnuke was used to process the raw data, with reads discarded if the reads contained adapters or uncalled bases, had a mean Phred below 15, or lacked an exact constant-primer or identifier match. High-quality paired reads were merged using COPE v1.2.5, and each unique nucleotide sequence was defined as a clonotype. MiTCR v1.1 was used to align clonotypes to the IMGT TRBV, TRBD and TRBJ reference segments. Only V-J combinations with frequency above 0.0001, covering approximately 99% of repertoires, were analysed. A TCS score was defined as the ratio between F50 (clonal expansion) and ExV (chaos), using BLOSUM62-based TCRdist between CDR3 peptides within each V-J. Welch's t-statistics and random forest reduced just over 500 V-J features to roughly 13, which were used in a naive Bayes classifier (R e1071). No statistical method was used to fix the sample size in advance, and group allocation was not hidden from the investigators. The paper reports TCR Vbeta CDR3 sequencing of roughly 140 peripheral blood samples: some 41 ophthalmopathy, under 85 hyperthyroidism and 17 progressor patients.

The chain was built from TRBV2 and TRBJ1-2; a weak D assignment points to TRBD1 (5 bases agree). The material sequenced was peripheral blood mononuclear cells (PBMCs), taken at new diagnosis, from a patient treated with antithyroid drugs. The clonotype was recovered from a man aged 18-30 years with Graves disease. Donor details come from another sample of the same person, matched by shared clones. Here is the DNA: TGTGCCAGCAGTGGGTTTTCTGGGGCACCGGGCCCTTATGGCTACACCTTC. It translates to CASSGFSGAPGPYGYTF.